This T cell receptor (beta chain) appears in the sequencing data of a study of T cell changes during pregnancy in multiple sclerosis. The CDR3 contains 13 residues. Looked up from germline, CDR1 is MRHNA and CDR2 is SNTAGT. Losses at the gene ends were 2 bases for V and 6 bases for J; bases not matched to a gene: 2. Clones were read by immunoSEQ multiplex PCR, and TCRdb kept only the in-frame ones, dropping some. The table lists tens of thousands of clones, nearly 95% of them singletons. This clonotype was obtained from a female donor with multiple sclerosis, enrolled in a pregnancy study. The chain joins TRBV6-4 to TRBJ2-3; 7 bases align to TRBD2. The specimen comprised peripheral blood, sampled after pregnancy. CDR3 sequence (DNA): TGTGCCAGCAGTGACAGGCGGGGGGATACGCAGTATTTT. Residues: CASSDRRGDTQYF.